This paragraph covers one T cell receptor (beta chain) sequence. Its antigen is currently unknown. The sample belongs to a study of T cell responses to AZD1222 COVID-19 vaccine. Study-level findings and limits: Just a handful of AZD1222 recipients tested seropositive at baseline. There were vaccine-associated CD4 TCRs across spike, dominant at 160-218 and 743-854. Clonal diversity was possibly underestimated, and the donors were mostly white British, with more females. Only after the peak T cell response were repertoires sampled.

V lost 1 base to trimming and J lost 7 bases, with 7 bases between them. The CDR3 is 11 amino acids. The germline V gene has CDR1 DFQATT and CDR2 SNEGSKA (reference sequence). The table came from immunoSEQ multiplex PCR; TCRdb's copy has only in-frame clones and leaves some out. The sample holds approximately 97,000 clones, approximately 88% seen once. V usage is TRBV20-1 and J usage is TRBJ1-2; D is unresolved. The material sequenced was peripheral blood, taken on day 0 of AZD1222 vaccination. The origin of this receptor is an adult in good health. The CDR3 sequence: CSARVESGYTF. DNA for the CDR3: TGCAGTGCTAGAGTTGAGAGTGGCTACACCTTC.